This T cell receptor beta chain was sequenced in a study of cytomegalovirus exposure and HLA in healthy donors. Overall study: Earlier work reported approximately 110 million unique TCR beta sequences from roughly 180 million T cells.

Researchers ran the PCR with 60 Vbeta and 13 Jbeta primers. How the authors handled the data: There were around 80 million unique TCR beta chains by a later count, and about 12 million of them were shared. Libraries were prepared by immunoSEQ multiplex PCR; TCRdb keeps only in-frame clonotypes and omits some of them. The V and J calls and the clone size are those of that table, but D and trimming were determined from the DNA. This sample has around 170,000 clones; roughly 84% occur once, and the top ten carry 2.6%. Overall study results and limits: About 87% or about 30% of the time was how often most TCR beta V segments were productive, according to an earlier analysis. Follow-up analysis later connected one missense variant in DCLRE1C with trimming of TCR beta V- and J-genes.

Note on this clone: Its matching antigen is unknown.

The sample consisted of PBMCs. This receptor was taken from a woman aged 45 to 65 in good health and CMV-seropositive.

Here the CDR3 reads CASSRLTGATGELFF. The CDR3 DNA reads TGTGCCAGCAGCCGGCTCACAGGGGCCACCGGGGAGCTGTTTTTT. The gene calls are TRBV4-2 and TRBJ2-2, with TRBD1 matching over 7 bases. The germline gives CDR1 LGHNA, CDR2 YNFKEQ. CDR3 length: 15 residues. Unmatched junction bases numbered 6, after V lost 4 bases and J lost 4 bases.